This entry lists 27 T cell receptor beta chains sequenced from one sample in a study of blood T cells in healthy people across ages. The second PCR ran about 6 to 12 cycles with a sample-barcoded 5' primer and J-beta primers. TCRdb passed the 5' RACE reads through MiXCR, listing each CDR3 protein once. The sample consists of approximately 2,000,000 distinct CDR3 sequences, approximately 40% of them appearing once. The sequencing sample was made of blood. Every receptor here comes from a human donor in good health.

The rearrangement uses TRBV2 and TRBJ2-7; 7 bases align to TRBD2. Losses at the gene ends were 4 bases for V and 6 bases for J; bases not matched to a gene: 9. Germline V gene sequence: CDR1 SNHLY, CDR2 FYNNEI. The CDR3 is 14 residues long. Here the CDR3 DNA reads TGTGCCAGCAGTGTTTTAGTAGGGAGGGGCGAGCAGTACTTC. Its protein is CASSVLVGRGEQYF.

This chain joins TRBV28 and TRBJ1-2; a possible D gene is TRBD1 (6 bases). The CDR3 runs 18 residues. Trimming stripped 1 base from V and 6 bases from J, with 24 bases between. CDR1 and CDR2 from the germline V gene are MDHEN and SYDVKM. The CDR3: CASSLFVGGRWEENGYTF. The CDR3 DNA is TGTGCCAGCAGTTTATTCGTTGGGGGGCGGTGGGAGGAAAATGGCTACACCTTC.

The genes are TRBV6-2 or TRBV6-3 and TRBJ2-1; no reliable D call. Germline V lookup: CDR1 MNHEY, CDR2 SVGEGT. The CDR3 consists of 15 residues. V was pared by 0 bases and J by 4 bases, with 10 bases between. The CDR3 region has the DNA TGTGCCAGCAGTTACTCGCTCCAACCATACAATGAGCAGTTCTTC. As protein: CASSYSLQPYNEQFF.

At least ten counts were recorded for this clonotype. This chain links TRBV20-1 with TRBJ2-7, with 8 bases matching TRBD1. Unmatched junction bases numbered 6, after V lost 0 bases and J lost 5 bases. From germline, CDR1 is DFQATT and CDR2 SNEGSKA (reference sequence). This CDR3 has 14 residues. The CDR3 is CSARDWDRPHEQYF. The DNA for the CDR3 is TGCAGTGCTAGAGATTGGGACAGGCCCCACGAGCAGTACTTC.

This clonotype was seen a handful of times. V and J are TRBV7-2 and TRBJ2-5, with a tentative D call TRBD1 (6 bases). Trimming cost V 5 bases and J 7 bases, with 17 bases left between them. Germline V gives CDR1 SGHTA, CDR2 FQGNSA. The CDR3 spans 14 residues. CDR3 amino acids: CASSPGANGGTQYF. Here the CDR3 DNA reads TGTGCCAGCAGCCCAGGGGCGAATGGAGGGACCCAGTACTTC.

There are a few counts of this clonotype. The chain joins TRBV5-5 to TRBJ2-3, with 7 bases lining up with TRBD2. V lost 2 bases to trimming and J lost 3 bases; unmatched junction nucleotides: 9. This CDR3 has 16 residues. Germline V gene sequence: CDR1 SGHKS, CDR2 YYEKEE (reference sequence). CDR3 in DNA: TGTGCCAGCAGCTTAAGGGGAAGCGGGGTAACAGATACGCAGTATTTT. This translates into CASSLRGSGVTDTQYF.

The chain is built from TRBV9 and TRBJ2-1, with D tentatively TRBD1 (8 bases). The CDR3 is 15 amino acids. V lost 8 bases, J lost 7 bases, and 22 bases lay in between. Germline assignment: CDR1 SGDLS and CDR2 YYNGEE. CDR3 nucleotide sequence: TGTGCCAGTAGCACCCAGGGGGCGCGGGGGAATGAGCAGTTCTTC. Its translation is CASSTQGARGNEQFF.

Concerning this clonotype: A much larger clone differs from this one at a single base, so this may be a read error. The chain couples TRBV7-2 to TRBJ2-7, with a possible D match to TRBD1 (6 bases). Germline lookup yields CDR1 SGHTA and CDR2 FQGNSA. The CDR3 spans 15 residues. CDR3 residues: CACSPNRDTPYEQYF. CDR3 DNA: TGTGCCTGCAGCCCAAACCGGGACACTCCCTACGAGCAGTACTTC.

CDR3 amino acids: CASTEDRRTEAFF. DNA of the CDR3: TGTGCCAGCACTGAGGATCGGCGCACTGAAGCTTTCTTT. V and J are TRBV6-5 and TRBJ1-1; D gene unclear. The CDR3 totals 13 residues. Trimming left V 7 bases short and J 4 bases short, with 13 bases between. Germline lookup yields CDR1 MNHEY and CDR2 SVGAGI.

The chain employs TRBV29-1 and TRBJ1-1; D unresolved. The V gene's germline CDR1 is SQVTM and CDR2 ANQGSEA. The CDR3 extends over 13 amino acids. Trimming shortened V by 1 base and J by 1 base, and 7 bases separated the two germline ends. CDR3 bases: TGCAGCGTTGAAGTAGCTGAGAACACTGAAGCTTTCTTT. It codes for CSVEVAENTEAFF.

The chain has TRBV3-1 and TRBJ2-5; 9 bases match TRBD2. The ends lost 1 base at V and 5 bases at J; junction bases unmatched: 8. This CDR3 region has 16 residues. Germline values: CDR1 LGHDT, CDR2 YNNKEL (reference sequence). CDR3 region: CASSQAVAGGLETQYF. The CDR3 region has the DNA TGTGCCAGCAGCCAAGCTGTGGCGGGGGGGCTGGAGACCCAGTACTTC.

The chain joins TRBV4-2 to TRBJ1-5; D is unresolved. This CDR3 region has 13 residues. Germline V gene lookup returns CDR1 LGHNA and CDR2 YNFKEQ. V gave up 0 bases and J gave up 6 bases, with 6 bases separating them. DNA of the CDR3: TGTGCCAGCAGCCAAGAACTGGTTCAGCCCCAGCATTTT. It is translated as CASSQELVQPQHF.

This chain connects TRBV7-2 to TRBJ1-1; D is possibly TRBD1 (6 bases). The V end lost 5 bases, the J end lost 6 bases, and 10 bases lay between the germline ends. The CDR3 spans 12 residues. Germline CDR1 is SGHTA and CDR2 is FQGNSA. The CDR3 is CASSAGHAEAFF. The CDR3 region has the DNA TGTGCCAGCAGCGCGGGACATGCTGAAGCTTTCTTT.

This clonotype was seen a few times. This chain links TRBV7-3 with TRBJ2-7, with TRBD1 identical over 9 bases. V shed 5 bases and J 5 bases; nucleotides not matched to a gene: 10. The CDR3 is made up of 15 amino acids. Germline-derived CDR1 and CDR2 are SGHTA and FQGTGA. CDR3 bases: TGTGCCAGCAGCCTCTTCCGGGACAGGGTTAACGAGCAGTACTTC. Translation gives CASSLFRDRVNEQYF.

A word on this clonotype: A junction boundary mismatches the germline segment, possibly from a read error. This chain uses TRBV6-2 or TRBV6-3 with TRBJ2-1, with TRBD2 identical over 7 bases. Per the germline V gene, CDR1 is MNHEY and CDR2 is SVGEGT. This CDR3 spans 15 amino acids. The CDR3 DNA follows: TGTGCCAGCAGCTCAGCGGGAAGCTCCTACAATGGGCAGTTCTTC. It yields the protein CASSSAGSSYNGQFF.

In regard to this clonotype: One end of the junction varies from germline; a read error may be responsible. Written as DNA, the CDR3 is TGCGGTGCTAGAGATGGGGGACTAGCGGGGGTTAAAGAGACCCAGTACTTC. This gives the protein CGARDGGLAGVKETQYF. The chain combines TRBV20-1 with TRBJ2-5, with TRBD2 identical over 14 bases. The germline V gene has CDR1 DFQATT and CDR2 SNEGSKA (reference sequence). This CDR3 has 17 amino acids.

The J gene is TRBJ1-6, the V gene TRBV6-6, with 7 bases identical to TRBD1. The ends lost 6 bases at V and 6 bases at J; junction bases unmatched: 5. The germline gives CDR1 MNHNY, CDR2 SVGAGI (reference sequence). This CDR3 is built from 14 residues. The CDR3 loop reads CASSSRQGNSPLHF. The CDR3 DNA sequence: TGTGCCAGCAGCTCTCGACAGGGTAATTCACCCCTCCACTTT.

The CDR3 region is CASRPLVRVHTEAFF. CDR3 sequence (DNA): TGTGCCAGCAGGCCCTTGGTGAGGGTCCACACTGAAGCTTTCTTT. This rearrangement joins TRBV6-1 to TRBJ1-1; D remains unclear. Germline loops: CDR1 MNHNS, CDR2 SASEGT. V lost 6 bases and J 3 bases, leaving 17 bases between the germline ends. This CDR3 contains 15 residues.

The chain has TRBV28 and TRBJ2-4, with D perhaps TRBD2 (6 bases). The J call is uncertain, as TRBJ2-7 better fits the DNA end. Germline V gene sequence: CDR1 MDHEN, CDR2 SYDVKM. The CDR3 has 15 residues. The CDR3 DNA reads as TGTGCCAGCACCCCTGCCGGCGGGGTACCCCACGAGCAGTACTTC. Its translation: CASTPAGGVPHEQYF.

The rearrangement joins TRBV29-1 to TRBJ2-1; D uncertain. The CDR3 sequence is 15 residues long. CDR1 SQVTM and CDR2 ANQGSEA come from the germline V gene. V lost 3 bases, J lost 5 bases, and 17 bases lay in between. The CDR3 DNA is TGCAGCGTTGAGAGTCCGTATGCACTCGACAATGAGCAGTTCTTC. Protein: CSVESPYALDNEQFF.

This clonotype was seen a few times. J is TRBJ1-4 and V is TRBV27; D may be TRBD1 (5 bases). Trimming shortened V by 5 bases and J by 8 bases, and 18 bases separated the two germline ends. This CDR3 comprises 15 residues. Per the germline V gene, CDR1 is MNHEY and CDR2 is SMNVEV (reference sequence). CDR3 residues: CASSPLGPPQEKLFF. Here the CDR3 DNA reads TGTGCCAGCAGTCCCTTGGGACCACCGCAAGAAAAACTGTTTTTT. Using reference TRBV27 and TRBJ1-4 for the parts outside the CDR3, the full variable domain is EAQVTQNPRYLITVTGKKLTVTCSQNMNHEYMSWYRQDPGLGLRQIYYSMNVEVTDKGDVPEGYKVSRKEKRNFPLILESPSPNQTSLYFCASSPLGPPQEKLFFGSGTQLSVL.

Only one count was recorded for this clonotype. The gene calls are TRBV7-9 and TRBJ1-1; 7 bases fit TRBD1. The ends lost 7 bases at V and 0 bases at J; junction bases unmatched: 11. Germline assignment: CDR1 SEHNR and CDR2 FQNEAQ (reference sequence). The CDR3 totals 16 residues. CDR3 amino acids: CASKAGTGTVNTEAFF. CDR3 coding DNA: TGTGCCAGCAAGGCTGGGACCGGGACAGTGAACACTGAAGCTTTCTTT.

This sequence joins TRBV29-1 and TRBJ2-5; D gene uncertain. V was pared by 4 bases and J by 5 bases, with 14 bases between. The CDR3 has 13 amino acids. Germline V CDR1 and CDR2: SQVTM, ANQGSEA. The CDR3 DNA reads TGCAGCGTTGGAAATGGCCTGCCGGAGACCCAGTACTTC. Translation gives CSVGNGLPETQYF. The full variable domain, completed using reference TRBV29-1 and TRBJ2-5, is SAVISQKPSRDICQRGTSLTIQCQVDSQVTMMFWYRQQPGQSLTLIATANQGSEATYESGFVIDKFPISRPNLTFSTLTVSNMSPEDSSIYLCSVGNGLPETQYFGPGTRLLVL.

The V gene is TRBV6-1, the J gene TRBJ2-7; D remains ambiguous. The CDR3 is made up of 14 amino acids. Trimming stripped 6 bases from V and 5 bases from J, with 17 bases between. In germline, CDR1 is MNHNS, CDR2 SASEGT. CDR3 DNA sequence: TGTGCCAGCAGGGAAAGTGAACTTGAGGACGAGCAGTACTTC. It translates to CASRESELEDEQYF.

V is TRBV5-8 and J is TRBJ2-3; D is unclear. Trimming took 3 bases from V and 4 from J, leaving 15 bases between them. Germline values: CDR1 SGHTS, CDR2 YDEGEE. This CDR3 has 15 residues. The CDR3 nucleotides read TGTGCCAGCAGCTCCCTGGAGCGAAAGGCAGATACGCAGTATTTT. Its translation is CASSSLERKADTQYF.

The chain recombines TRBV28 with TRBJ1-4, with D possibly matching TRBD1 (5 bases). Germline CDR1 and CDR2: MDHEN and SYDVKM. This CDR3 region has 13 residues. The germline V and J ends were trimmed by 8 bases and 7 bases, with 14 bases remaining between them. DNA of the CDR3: TGTGCCAGCGAAGGGGCAAGTGGTGAAAAACTGTTTTTT. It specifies CASEGASGEKLFF.

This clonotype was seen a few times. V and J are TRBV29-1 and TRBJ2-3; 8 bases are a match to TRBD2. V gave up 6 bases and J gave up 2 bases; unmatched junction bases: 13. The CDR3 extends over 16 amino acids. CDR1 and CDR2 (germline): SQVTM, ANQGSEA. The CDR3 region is CSVRGRTLINTDTQYF. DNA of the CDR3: TGCAGCGTCCGCGGGAGGACACTCATTAACACAGATACGCAGTATTTT.